The 5 T cell receptor beta chains reported below all come from one sample, sequenced in a study of molecular identifiers for immune sequencing clone quantification (dated by TCRdb to the late 2010s). To prepare the library, PCR was applied. The run used an Illumina MiSeq. TCRdb reworked the public reads: Q25 trimming with fastp, MiXCR clone assembly, productive beta chains retained. Rows with one shared CDR3 protein collapse into an entry with the most common genes and DNA. The table for this sample lists just over 35,000 distinct CDR3 sequences; about 18% of them were counted only once. The ten largest clones capture approximately 7.1% of the sample. What was sequenced was naive CD8+ T cells from blood, with Jurkat cell RNA spiked in. The sample's cell subset or site label is to be understood as: FACS-sorted CD8+CD4-CCR7+CD45RA+ naive T cells. Source of these receptors: a human donor in good health. Some libraries in this study had Jurkat cell RNA spiked in.

Ten or more counts support this clonotype. The genes are TRBV7-3 and TRBJ2-2; TRBD2 matches 7 bases. The V gene end was trimmed by 4 bases and the J gene end by 6 bases; junction bases not matched to a gene: 2. CDR3 length equals 13 residues. Germline V gene sequence: CDR1 SGHTA, CDR2 FQGTGA. CDR3 protein: CASSSAGAGELFF. The CDR3 nucleotides read TGTGCCAGCAGCTCCGCGGGAGCCGGGGAGCTGTTTTTT.

This clonotype was picked up one time. A much larger clone differs by one base, so this may be a read error. The chain carries TRBV20-1 and TRBJ2-7, with 9 positions matching TRBD2. From germline, CDR1 is DFQATT and CDR2 SNEGSKA (reference sequence). The CDR3 contains 15 residues. CDR3 nucleotides: TGCAGTGCTAGAGATCTTGCGGGAGGGCCCTACGAGCAGTGCTTC. Translation gives CSARDLAGGPYEQCF.

This clonotype was counted ten times or more. The V and J genes are TRBV11-2 and TRBJ2-1; D may be TRBD2 (6 bases). The CDR3 consists of 15 residues. Germline V lookup: CDR1 SGHAT, CDR2 FQNNGV. V was pared by 6 bases and J by 3 bases, with 15 bases between. In nucleotides, the CDR3 is TGTGCCAGCAGTCTACGATGGGGAGGCTACAATGAGCAGTTCTTC. This sequence encodes CASSLRWGGYNEQFF.

This clonotype was observed many times. The CDR3 DNA reads as TGTGCCAGTAGTCCCAGGGGAGGAACCGGGGAGCTGTTTTTT. Protein: CASSPRGGTGELFF. The chain links TRBV19 to TRBJ2-2, with D tentatively TRBD1 or TRBD2 (6 bases each). The CDR3 sequence is 14 residues long. Germline V lookup: CDR1 LNHDA, CDR2 SQIVND (reference sequence). V lost 5 bases and J 5 bases, leaving 12 bases between the germline ends.

This clonotype has at least ten counts. The rearrangement joins TRBV15 to TRBJ1-2; TRBD1 might be the D (5 bases). Germline V lookup: CDR1 LNHNV, CDR2 YYDKDF (reference sequence). V lost 8 bases and J 10 bases, leaving 23 bases between the germline ends. The length of the CDR3 is 14 residues. The DNA for the CDR3 is TGTGCCACCCGCCCTGGGGCATACCCTTGGACCTACACCTTC. This codes for CATRPGAYPWTYTF.